This T cell receptor beta chain was observed in a study of T cells in localized non-small cell lung cancer. Study-wide results and limits: Because sequencing included only one region (of the tumor), heterogeneity remains possible. Compared with tumor, uninvolved adjacent lung displayed greater T cell clonality, ranking highest overall.

Measured with immunoSEQ multiplex PCR; TCRdb has only the in-frame clones, and not every one. The profile shows roughly 16,000 clones, over 70% of them singletons. With V trimmed by 2 bases and J by 2 bases, 3 bases remained unmatched. The CDR3 runs 15 residues. CDR1 and CDR2 (germline): LNHDA, SQIVND (reference sequence). This clone was observed a handful of times. Its antigen remains unidentified. The chain has TRBV19 and TRBJ2-7; 10 bases are shared with TRBD1. Sequenced here: peripheral blood, sampled before any cancer treatment. This TCR came from a male donor older than 55 with stage III lung adenocarcinoma. In DNA, the CDR3 is TGTGCCAGTAGTATACAGGGGACAGGGGCCTACGAGCAGTACTTC. It yields the protein CASSIQGTGAYEQYF.